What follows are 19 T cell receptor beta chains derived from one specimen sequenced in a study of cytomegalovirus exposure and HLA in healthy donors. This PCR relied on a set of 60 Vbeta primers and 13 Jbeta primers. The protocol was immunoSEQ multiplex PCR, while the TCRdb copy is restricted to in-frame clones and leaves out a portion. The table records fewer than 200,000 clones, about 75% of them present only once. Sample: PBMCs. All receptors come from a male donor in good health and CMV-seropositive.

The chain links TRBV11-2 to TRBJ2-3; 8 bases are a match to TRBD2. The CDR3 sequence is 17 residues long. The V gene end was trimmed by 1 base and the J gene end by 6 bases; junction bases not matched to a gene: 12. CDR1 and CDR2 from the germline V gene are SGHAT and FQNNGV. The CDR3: CASSLGEVAGSLDTQYF. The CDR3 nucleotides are TGTGCCAGCAGCTTAGGTGAGGTAGCGGGGAGTCTGGATACGCAGTATTTT.

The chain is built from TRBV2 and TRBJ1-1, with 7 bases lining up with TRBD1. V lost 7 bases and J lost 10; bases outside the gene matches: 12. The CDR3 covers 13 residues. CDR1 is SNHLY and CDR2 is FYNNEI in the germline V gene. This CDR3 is CASTSRQGLRAFF. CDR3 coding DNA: TGTGCCAGCACCTCCCGACAGGGATTAAGAGCTTTCTTT.

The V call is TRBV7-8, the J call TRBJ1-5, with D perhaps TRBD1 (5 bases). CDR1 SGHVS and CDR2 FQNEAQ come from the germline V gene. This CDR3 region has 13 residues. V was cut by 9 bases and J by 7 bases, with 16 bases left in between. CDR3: CASSGSDEQPQHF. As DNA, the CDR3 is TGTGCCAGTTCAGGGTCGGATGAGCAGCCCCAGCATTTT.

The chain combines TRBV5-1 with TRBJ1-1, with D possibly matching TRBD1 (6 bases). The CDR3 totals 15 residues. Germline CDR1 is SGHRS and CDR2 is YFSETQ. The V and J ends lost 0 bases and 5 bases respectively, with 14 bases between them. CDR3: CASSLEGDGLTEAFF. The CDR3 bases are TGCGCCAGCAGCTTGGAGGGGGACGGCTTAACTGAAGCTTTCTTT.

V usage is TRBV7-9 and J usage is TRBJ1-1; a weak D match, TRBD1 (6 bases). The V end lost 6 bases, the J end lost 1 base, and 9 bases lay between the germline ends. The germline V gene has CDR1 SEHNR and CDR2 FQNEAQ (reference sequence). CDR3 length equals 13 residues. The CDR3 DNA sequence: TGTGCCAGCAGTCGACAGGAGAACACTGAAGCTTTCTTT. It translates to CASSRQENTEAFF.

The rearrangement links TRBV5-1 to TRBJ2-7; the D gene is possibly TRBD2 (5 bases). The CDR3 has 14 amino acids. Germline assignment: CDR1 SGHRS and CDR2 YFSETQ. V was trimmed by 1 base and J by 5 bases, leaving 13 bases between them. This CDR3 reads CASSLTSFLDEQYF. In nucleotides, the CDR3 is TGCGCCAGCAGCTTGACTAGTTTCCTCGACGAGCAGTACTTC. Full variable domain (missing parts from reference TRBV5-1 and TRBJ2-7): KAGVTQTPRYLIKTRGQQVTLSCSPISGHRSVSWYQQTPGQGLQFLFEYFSETQRNKGNFPGRFSGRQFSNSRSEMNVSTLELGDSALYLCASSLTSFLDEQYFGPGTRLTVT.

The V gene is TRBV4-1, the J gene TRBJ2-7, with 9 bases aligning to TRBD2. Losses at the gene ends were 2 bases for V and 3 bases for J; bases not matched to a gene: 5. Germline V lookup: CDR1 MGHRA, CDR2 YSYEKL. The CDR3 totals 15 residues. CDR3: CASSQISAGGYEQYF. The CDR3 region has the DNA TGCGCCAGCAGCCAAATATCAGCGGGGGGCTACGAGCAGTACTTC.

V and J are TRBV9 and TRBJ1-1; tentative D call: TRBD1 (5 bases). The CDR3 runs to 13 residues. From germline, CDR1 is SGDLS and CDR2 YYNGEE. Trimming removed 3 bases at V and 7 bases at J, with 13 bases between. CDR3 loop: CASSGRGSVEAFF. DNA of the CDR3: TGTGCCAGCAGCGGGAGGGGTTCTGTTGAAGCTTTCTTT.

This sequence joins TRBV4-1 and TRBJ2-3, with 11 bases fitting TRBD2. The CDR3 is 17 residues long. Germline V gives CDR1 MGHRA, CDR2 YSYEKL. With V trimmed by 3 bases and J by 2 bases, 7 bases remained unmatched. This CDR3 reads CASSHYRLAGNTDTQYF. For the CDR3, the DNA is TGCGCCAGCAGCCACTACCGACTAGCGGGGAACACAGATACGCAGTATTTT.

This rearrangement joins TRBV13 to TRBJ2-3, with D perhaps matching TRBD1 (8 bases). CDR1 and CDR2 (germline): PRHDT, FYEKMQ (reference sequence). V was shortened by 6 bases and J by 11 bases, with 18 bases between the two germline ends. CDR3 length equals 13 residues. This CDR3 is CASSRTGGGGQYF. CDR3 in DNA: TGTGCCAGCAGTCGCACAGGGGGGGGAGGGCAGTATTTT. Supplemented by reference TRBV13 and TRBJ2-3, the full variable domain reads AAGVIQSPRHLIKEKRETATLKCYPIPRHDTVYWYQQGPGQDPQFLISFYEKMQSDKGSIPDRFSAQQFSDYHSELNMSSLELGDSALYFCASSRTGGGGQYFGPGTRLTVL.

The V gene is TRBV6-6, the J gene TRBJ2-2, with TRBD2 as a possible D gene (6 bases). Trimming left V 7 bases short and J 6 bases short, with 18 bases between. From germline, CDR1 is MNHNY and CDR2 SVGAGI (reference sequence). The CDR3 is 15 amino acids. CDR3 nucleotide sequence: TGTGCCAGCACCTCCGGCGGGGACTTTTCCGGGGAGCTGTTTTTT. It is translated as CASTSGGDFSGELFF.

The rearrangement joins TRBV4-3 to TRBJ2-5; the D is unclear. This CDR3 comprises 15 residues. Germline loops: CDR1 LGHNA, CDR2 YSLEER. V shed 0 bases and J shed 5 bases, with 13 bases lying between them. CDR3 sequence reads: CASSQDTRGAETQYF. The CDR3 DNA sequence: TGCGCCAGCAGCCAAGATACCCGCGGTGCGGAGACCCAGTACTTC.

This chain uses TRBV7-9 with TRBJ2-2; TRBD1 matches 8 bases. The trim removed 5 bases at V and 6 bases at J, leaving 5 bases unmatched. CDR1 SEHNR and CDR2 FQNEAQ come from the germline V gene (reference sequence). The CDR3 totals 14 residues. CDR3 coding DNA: TGTGCCAGCAGCGACTCAGGGGGCCCCGGGGAGCTGTTTTTT. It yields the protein CASSDSGGPGELFF.

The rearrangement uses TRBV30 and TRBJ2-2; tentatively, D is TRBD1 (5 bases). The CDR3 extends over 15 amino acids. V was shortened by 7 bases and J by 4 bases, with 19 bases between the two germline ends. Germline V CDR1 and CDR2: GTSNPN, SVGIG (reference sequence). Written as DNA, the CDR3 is TGTGCCTCGGATAGTAGGCAGGGATTCACCGGGGAGCTGTTTTTT. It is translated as CASDSRQGFTGELFF.

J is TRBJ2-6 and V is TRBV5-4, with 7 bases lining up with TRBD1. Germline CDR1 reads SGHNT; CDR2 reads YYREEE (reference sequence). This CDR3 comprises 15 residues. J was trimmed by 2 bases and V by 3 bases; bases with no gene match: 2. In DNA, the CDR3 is TGTGCCAGCAGCTCACAGGGGACTGGGGCCAACGTCCTGACTTTC. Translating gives CASSSQGTGANVLTF.

The CDR3 DNA sequence: TGCGCCAGCAGCCAACCCCCCTACCCCCCTGAAGCTTTCTTT. Translated, it gives CASSQPPYPPEAFF. The chain carries TRBV4-1 and TRBJ1-1, with D unclear. Trimming stripped 2 bases from V and 6 bases from J, with 13 bases between. This CDR3 has 14 residues. In germline, CDR1 is MGHRA, CDR2 YSYEKL.

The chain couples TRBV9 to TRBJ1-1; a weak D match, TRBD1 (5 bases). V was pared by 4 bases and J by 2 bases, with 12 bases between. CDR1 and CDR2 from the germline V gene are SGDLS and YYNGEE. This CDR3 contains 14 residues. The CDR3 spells CASSLWGGNTEAFF. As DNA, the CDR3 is TGTGCCAGCAGCCTCTGGGGGGGTAACACTGAAGCTTTCTTT. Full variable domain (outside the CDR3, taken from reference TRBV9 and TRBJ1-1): DSGVTQTPKHLITATGQRVTLRCSPRSGDLSVYWYQQSLDQGLQFLIQYYNGEERAKGNILERFSAQQFPDLHSELNLSSLELGDSALYFCASSLWGGNTEAFFGQGTRLTVV.

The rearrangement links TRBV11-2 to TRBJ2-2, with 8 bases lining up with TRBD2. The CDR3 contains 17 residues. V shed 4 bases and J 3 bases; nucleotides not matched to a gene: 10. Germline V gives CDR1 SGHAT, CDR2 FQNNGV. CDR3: CASSSQPLLADTGELFF. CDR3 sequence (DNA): TGTGCCAGCAGCTCCCAACCCCTACTAGCGGACACCGGGGAGCTGTTTTTT. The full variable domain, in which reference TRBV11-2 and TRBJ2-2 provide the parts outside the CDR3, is EAGVAQSPRYKIIEKRQSVAFWCNPISGHATLYWYQQILGQGPKLLIQFQNNGVVDDSQLPKDRFSAERLKGVDSTLKIQPAKLEDSAVYLCASSSQPLLADTGELFFGEGSRLTVL.

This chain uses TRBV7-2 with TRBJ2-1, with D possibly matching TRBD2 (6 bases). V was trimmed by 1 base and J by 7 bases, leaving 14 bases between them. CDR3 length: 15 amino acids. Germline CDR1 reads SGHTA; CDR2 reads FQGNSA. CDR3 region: CASSLGSAGSNEQFF. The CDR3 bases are TGTGCCAGCAGCTTAGGGTCGGCGGGGTCTAATGAGCAGTTCTTC.